The sequence of this T cell receptor (beta chain) was determined in a study of cytomegalovirus exposure and HLA in healthy donors. PCR primers comprised 60 Vbeta and 13 Jbeta primers. TCRdb keeps only in-frame clones here, not all; method: immunoSEQ multiplex PCR. The sample consists of under 170,000 clones, about 85% of them appearing once. No record exists of this donor's CMV serostatus. Of note for this clone: Its target is not known.

Findings and caveats of the study: Available immune exposure information covered CMV serostatus only. Previous analysis showed most TCR beta V segments were productive about 87% or about 30% of the time.

The CDR3 covers 14 residues. In germline, CDR1 is SGHRS, CDR2 YFSETQ. Trimming removed 2 bases from V and 0 bases from J, with 7 bases in between. The chain links TRBV5-1 to TRBJ2-3; D gene unclear. The TCR originated in a human donor in good health. The sequenced material came from PBMCs. CDR3 sequence reads: CASSLTASTDTQYF. CDR3 nucleotides: TGCGCCAGCAGCTTAACAGCTAGCACAGATACGCAGTATTTT.